This T cell receptor (beta chain) was sequenced during a study of CD8 T cells in ankylosing spondylitis. Findings and caveats of the study: Clones tied to disease were said to be significantly enriched in matched ankylosing spondylitis synovial fluid. A TCR beta motif of 7 or 8 highly homologous variants appeared characteristic of ankylosing spondylitis blood. Both synovial fluid and blood in reactive arthritis had previously been reported to carry some motif variants.

A quantitative 5'-RACE method, one with molecular barcodes, was used to make TCR beta libraries. TCRdb reprocessed the 5' RACE reads via MiXCR and lists one record per CDR3 protein. The repertoire holds approximately 250,000 distinct CDR3 sequences, with 20% to 30% as singletons. The germline V gene has CDR1 SQVTM and CDR2 ANQGSEA. The CDR3 consists of 10 residues. V was clipped by 3 bases and J by 9 bases, with 6 bases between them. This clonotype was picked up many times. What it binds is not known. V usage is TRBV29-1 and J usage is TRBJ2-1; D gene ambiguous. Sequencing input: blood, either unsorted or a sorted T cell fraction (not recorded which). This TCR derives from a male donor with ankylosing spondylitis or in good health (not recorded which). CDR3 region: CSVDETEQFF. CDR3 nucleotide sequence: TGCAGCGTTGATGAGACTGAGCAGTTCTTC.